This T cell receptor (beta chain) was captured in a study of cytomegalovirus exposure and HLA in healthy donors. Study observations and caveats: Despite most TCR sequences being rare, some public TCRs occurred in many donors. The Asian-associated ancestry cluster reportedly had fewer N-insertions than the approximately 670-donor mean in a later analysis. Clonal expansion was found to be greater in HLA-associated TCR beta chains than in equally common others in a later analysis.

About this clone itself: Its antigen is not identified.

The PCR made use of 60 Vbeta and 13 Jbeta primers. Using immunoSEQ multiplex PCR, the repertoire was profiled, and TCRdb retains in-frame clones only, with some absent. Here the sample spans approximately 160,000 clones, 68% being singletons. The V and J ends lost 8 bases and 5 bases respectively, with 16 bases between them. The germline V gene encodes CDR1 SEHNR and CDR2 FQNEAQ (reference sequence). This CDR3 is built from 15 residues. J is TRBJ1-6 and V is TRBV7-9, with unresolved D. The receptor was derived from a middle-aged woman in good health and CMV-seropositive. Sequencing was carried out using PBMCs. CDR3 protein: CASGPGLIDNSPLHF. CDR3 DNA: TGTGCCAGCGGTCCGGGTCTTATCGATAATTCACCCCTCCACTTT. Combining the CDR3 with reference TRBV7-9 and TRBJ1-6 gives the whole variable domain DTGVSQNPRHKITKRGQNVTFRCDPISEHNRLYWYRQTLGQGPEFLTYFQNEAQLEKSRLLSDRFSAERPKGSFSTLEIQRTEQGDSAMYLCASGPGLIDNSPLHFGNGTRLTVT.